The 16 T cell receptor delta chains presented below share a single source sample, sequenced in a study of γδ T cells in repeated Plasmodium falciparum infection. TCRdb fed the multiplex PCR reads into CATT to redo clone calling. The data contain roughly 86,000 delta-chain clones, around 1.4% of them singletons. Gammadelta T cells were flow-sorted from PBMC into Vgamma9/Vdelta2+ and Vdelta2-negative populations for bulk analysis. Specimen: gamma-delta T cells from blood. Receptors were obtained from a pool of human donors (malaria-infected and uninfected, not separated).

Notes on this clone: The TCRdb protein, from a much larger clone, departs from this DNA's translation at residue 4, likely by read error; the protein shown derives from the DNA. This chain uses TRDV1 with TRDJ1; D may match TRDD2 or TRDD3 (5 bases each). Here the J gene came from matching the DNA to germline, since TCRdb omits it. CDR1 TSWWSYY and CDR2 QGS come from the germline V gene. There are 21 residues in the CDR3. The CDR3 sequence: CALRELEEVPMPYWYTDKLIF. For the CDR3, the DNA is TGTGCTCTTAGGGAACTAGAGGAAGTGCCCATGCCCTACTGGTACACCGATAAACTCATCTTT.

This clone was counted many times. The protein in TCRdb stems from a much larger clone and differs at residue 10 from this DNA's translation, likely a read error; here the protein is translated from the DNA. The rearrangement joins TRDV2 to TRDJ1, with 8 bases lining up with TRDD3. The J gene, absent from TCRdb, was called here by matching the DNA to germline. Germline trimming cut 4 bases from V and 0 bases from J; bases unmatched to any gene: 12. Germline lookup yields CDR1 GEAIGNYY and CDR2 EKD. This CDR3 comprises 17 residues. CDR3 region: CACDLWGSRPYTDKLIF. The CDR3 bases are TGTGCCTGTGATCTCTGGGGGAGCCGTCCGTACACCGATAAACTCATCTTT.

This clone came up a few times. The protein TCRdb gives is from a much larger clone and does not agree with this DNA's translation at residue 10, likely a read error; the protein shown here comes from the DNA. CDR3 region: CALGEGVGGCDRDKLIF. The DNA of the CDR3 is TGTGCTCTTGGGGAAGGAGTAGGGGGATGCGATAGAGATAAACTCATCTTT. The chain has TRDV1 and TRDJ1; the match to TRDD3 covers 7 bases. With 2 bases clipped from V and 5 bases from J, the junction kept 14 bases outside the gene matches. The CDR3 extends over 17 amino acids. Germline V gene lookup returns CDR1 TSWWSYY and CDR2 QGS.

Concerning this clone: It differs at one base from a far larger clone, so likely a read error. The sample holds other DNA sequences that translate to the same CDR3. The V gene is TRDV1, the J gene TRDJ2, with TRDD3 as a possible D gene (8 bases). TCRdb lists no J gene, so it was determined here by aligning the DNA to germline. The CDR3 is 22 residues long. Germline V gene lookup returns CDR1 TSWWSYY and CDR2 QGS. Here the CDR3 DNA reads TGTGCCCTTGGGGTCCGAATTCCTACATCACTGGGGGGGGCTGCTTTGACAGCACAACTCTTCTTT. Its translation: CALGVRIPTSLGGAALTAQLFF.

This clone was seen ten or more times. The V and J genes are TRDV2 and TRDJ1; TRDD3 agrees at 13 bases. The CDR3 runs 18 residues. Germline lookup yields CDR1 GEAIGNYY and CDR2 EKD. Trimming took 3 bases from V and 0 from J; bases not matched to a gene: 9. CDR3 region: CACDAVLGDTRYTDKLIF. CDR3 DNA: TGTGCCTGTGACGCCGTACTGGGGGATACGCGGTACACCGATAAACTCATCTTT.

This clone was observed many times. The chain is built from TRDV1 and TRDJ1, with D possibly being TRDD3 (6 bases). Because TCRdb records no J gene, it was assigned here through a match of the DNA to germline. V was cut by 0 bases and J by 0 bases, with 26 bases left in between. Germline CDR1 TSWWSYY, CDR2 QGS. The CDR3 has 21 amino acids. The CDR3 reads CALGELVKRVCTGKYTDKLIF. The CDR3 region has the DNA TGTGCTCTTGGGGAACTAGTTAAGCGAGTCTGTACTGGGAAGTACACCGATAAACTCATCTTT.

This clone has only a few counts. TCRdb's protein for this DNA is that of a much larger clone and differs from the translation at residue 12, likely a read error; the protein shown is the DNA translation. CDR3 nucleotide sequence: TGTGCTCTTGGGAGGCCTTCGGAGACCTGGGGGGTAAAGCTTACGTCCTACACCGATAAACTCATCTTT. Translation gives CALGRPSETWGVKLTSYTDKLIF. The chain employs TRDV1 and TRDJ1; 7 bases are shared with TRDD3. TCRdb records no J gene; here it was assigned by comparing the DNA to germline. J was trimmed by 0 bases and V by 5 bases; bases with no gene match: 30. CDR1 and CDR2 from the germline V gene are TSWWSYY and QGS. The CDR3 runs to 23 residues.

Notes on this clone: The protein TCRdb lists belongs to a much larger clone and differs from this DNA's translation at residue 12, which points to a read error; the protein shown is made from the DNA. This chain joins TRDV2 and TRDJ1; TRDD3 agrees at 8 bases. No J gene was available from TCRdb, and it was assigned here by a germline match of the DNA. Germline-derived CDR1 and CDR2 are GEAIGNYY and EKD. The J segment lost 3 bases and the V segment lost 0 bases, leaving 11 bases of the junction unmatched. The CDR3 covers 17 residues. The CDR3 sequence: CACDTVSGIRNADKLIF. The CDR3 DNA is TGTGCCTGTGACACCGTCTCCGGGATACGAAACGCCGATAAACTCATCTTT.

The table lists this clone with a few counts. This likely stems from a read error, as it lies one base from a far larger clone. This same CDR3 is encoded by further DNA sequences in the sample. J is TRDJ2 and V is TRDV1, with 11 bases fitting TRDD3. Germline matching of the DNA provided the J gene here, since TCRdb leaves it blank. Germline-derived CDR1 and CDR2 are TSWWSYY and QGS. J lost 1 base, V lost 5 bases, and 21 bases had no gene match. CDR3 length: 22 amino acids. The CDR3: CALGSNRPSPYWGIILTAQLFF. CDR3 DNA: TGTGCTCTTGGGAGCAACAGGCCTTCCCCTTACTGGGGGATAATTTTGACAGCACAACTCTTCTTT.

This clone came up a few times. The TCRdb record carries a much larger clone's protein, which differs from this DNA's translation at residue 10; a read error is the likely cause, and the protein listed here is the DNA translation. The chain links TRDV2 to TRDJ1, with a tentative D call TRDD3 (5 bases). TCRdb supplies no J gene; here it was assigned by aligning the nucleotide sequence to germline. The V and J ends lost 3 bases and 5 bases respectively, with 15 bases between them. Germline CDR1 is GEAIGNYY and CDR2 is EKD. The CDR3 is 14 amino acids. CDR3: CACDATHPGDKLIF. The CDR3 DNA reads TGTGCCTGTGACGCGACTCATCCTGGGGATAAACTCATCTTT.

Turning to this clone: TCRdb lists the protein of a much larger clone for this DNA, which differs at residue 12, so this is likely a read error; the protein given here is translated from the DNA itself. CDR3 in DNA: TGTGCTCTTGGGGAACCGGTCCTAACACCCCCCCGGGGACCTTACACCGATAAACTCATCTTT. As protein: CALGEPVLTPPRGPYTDKLIF. This rearrangement joins TRDV1 to TRDJ1; D possibly matches TRDD2 or TRDD3 (5 bases each). V lost 1 base to trimming and J lost 0 bases, with 27 bases between them. Germline V gene sequence: CDR1 TSWWSYY, CDR2 QGS. The CDR3 extends over 21 amino acids.

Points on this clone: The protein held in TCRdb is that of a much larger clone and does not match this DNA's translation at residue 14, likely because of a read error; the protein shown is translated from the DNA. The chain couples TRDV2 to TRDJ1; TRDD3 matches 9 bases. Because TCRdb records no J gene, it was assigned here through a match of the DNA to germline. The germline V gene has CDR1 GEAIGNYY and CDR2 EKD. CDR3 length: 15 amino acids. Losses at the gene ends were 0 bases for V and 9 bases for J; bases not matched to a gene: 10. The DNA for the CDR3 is TGTGCCTGTGACACCCTGGGGGATCCGACAGCACAACTCATCTTT. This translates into CACDTLGDPTAQLIF.

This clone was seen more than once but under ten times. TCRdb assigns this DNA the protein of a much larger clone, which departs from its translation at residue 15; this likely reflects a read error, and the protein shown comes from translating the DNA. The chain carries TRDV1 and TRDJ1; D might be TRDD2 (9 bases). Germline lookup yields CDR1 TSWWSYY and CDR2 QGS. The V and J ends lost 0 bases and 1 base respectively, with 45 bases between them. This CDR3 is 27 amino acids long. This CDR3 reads CALGELQIPSYVFREGYDYRLTDKLIF. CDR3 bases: TGTGCTCTTGGGGAACTTCAAATTCCTTCCTACGTCTTTCGAGAGGGATACGATTACCGACTCACCGATAAACTCATCTTT.

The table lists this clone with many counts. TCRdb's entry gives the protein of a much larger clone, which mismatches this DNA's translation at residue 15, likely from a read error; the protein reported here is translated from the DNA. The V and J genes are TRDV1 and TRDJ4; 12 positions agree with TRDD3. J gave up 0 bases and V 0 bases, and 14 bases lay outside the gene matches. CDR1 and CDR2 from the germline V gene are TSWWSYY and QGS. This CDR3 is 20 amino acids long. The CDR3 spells CALGELSYPWGIRDARPLIF. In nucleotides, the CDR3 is TGTGCTCTTGGGGAACTATCTTACCCCTGGGGGATACGTGATGCCAGACCCCTGATCTTT.

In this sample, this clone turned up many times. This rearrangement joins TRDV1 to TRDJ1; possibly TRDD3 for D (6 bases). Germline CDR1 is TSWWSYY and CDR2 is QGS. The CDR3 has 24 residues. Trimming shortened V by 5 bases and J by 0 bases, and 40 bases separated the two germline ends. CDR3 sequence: CALGKGPVGYRLLGGNKYTDKLIF. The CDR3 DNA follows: TGTGCTCTTGGGAAGGGCCCTGTAGGCTACCGGTTGTTGGGGGGAAACAAGTACACCGATAAACTCATCTTT.

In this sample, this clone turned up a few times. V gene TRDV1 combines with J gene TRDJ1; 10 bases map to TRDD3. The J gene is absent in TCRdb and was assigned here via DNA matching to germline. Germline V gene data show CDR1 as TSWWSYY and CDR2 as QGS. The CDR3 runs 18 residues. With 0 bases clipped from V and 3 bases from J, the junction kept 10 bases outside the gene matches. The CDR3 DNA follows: TGTGCTCTTGGGGAACTAGACGTGAACTGGGGGATTTCCGATAAACTCATCTTT. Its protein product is CALGELDVNWGISDKLIF.